The sequence of this TCR beta chain was determined in a study of shared clonotypes between healthy human individuals. Some clones are missing from TCRdb's copy, which holds only in-frame ones; the method was immunoSEQ multiplex PCR. Found here are fewer than 550,000 clones, approximately 79% of them singletons; the top ten hold about 12%. Germline V gene sequence: CDR1 SNHLY, CDR2 FYNNEI. The CDR3 is 15 residues long. Trimming removed 2 bases at V and 5 bases at J, with 10 bases between. The TCR sequence derives from a woman in her thirties or forties in good health. Some clones in this sample may be carry-over from other donors' samples. Input material: PBMCs. This chain connects TRBV2 to TRBJ1-6; D may be TRBD1 (5 bases). CDR3 sequence: CASSERGWDNSPLHF. The CDR3 DNA is TGTGCCAGCAGTGAAAGGGGTTGGGATAATTCACCCCTCCACTTT.